This T cell receptor (beta chain) was retrieved from a study of T cell changes during pregnancy in multiple sclerosis. Produced via immunoSEQ multiplex PCR; TCRdb's table is partial and in-frame only. This table has tens of thousands of clones, approximately 92% appearing once. Germline values: CDR1 SGHKS, CDR2 YYEKEE (reference sequence). The CDR3 loop spans 15 amino acids. Deletions cut 2 bases from V and 4 bases from J, with 15 bases between. The receptor comes from a female donor in good health, enrolled as a control in a pregnancy study. This rearrangement joins TRBV5-5 to TRBJ1-2; D might be TRBD1 (5 bases). The sample in question was peripheral blood, obtained in the third trimester of pregnancy. CDR3 sequence (DNA): TGTGCCAGCAGCTTAGTATCGGGGGGTGGCTATGGCTACACCTTC. Amino acids: CASSLVSGGGYGYTF.